The present T cell receptor (beta chain) was sequenced within a study of human T cells and chemical hapten exposure. Study at large: Readings were taken at 6 days from patch tests that had applied 0.01% DPC to the upper back. Findings and limits, study-wide: Significantly greater numbers of large CDR3 similarity clusters came from expanded TCRs than from controls. Patch test scores rose with PT1 expanded TCR counts, a positive correlation.

MiXCR was run by TCRdb on the RACE reads, yielding one entry per CDR3 protein. The sample has approximately 370,000 distinct CDR3 sequences; over 5% are singletons. This clonotype was counted between two and nine times. The antigen remains unidentified. The CDR3 is 15 amino acids. Germline values: CDR1 SNHLY, CDR2 FYNNEI. Trimming removed 3 bases from V and 4 bases from J, with 15 bases in between. The time point here: pre-sensitization, week 0. The treatment denotes: therapeutic diphenylcyclopropenone sensitization with weekly scalp DPC. The drawing of blood occurred before each patch test was applied.

The rearrangement uses TRBV2 and TRBJ1-1; D possibly corresponds to TRBD1 (5 bases). The receptor's source is a woman aged 18-30 years with alopecia areata. Some clones in this sample may be carry-over from other donors' samples. Specimen: whole blood, collected in connection with sensitization to the hapten diphenylcyclopropenone (DPC). CDR3 protein: CASSETATWGTEAFF. In DNA form, the CDR3 reads TGTGCCAGCAGTGAGACAGCAACTTGGGGCACTGAAGCTTTCTTT.